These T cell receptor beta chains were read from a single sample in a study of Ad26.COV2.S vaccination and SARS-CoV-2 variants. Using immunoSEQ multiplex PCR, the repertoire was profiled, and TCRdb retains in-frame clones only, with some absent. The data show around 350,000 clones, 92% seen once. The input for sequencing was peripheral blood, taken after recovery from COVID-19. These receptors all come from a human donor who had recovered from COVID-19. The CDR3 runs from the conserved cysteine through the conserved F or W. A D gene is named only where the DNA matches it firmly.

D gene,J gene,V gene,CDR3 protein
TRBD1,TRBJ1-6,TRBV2,CASSEGQSYNSPLHF
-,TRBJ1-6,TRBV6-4,CASSQTGTNNSPLHF
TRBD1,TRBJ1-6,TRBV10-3,CAISEFGQGASSPLHF
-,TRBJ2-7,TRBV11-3,CASSLAVRTSYEQYF
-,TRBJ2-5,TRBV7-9,CASSRTLGGETQYF
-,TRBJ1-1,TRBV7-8,CASSHRRAALVNTEAFF
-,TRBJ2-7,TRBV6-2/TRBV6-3,CASSYGVRVSEQYF
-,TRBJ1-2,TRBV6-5,CASSSGDSASGYGYTF
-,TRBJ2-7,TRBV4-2,CASSQTTLGLSYEQYF
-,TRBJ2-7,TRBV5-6,CASTEQVRFSYEQYF
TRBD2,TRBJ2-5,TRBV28,CASSSRAGGNQETQYF
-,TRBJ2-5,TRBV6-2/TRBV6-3,CASSSWGHMQETQYF
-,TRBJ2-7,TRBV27,CASSLWQGPYEQYF
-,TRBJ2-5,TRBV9,CASSRGVDQYF
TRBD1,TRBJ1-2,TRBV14,CASSQRDRGEPNYGYTF
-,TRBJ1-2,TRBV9,CASSVAGLSGYTF
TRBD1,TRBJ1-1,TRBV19,CASSWMGLGTGPNMNTEAFF
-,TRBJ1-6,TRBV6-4,CASKRAFADSPLHF